This T cell receptor (beta chain) came from a study of shared clonotypes between healthy human individuals (dated by TCRdb to about 2020). About the study as a whole: The cohort included three men and a couple of women between 18 and 49 years of age. Libraries were prepared and TCR repertoires were sequenced by different laboratories using diverse techniques, in order to increase sequencing depth and limit assay-specific biases. Per donor, leukapheresis produced somewhere between about 0.94 and 9.5 billion PBMCs. For each donor, three plates each were used for CD4 naive and CD4 memory, two plates were used for CD8 naive, and one plate was used for CD8 memory. The study deeply sequenced blood TCR repertoires of several healthy adults to estimate repertoire size and the extent of clonotype sharing between individuals. The full study reports these points: Rarefaction of sorted-subset datasets indicated incomplete sequencing despite the large sequencing depth. About 5% of naive CD4, 3% to 4% of naive CD8, about 2.1% of memory CD4, and over 0.35% of memory CD8 clonotypes were shared across a few donors. The small number of donors limited the genetic and exposure-history diversity represented. Compared with non-shared clonotypes, the clonotypes found in all four sorted-subset donors had higher generation probabilities. Sampling was restricted to blood, and TCR repertoires in tissue are likely to differ from TCR repertoires in blood. Based on pairwise subsampling, the degree of clonotype sharing among donors was expected to be affected by sequencing depth. Naive subsets generally had larger estimated clonotype richness than memory subsets did.

The germline V gene encodes CDR1 SGHNT and CDR2 YENEEA. The CDR3 starts with the cysteine, ends with the phenylalanine, and has 14 residues. Just the 42-base CDR3 DNA is kept, in frame starting at base 1. Cut back by 5 bases and 6 bases, the V and J ends lie 13 bases apart. Using the deep immunoSEQ assay, TCR CDR3 regions were amplified from genomic DNA by multiplex PCR. Genomic DNA extracted from each cell subset was distributed evenly over all wells of several immunoSEQ 96-well plates, and each plate served as one replicate. For sorted subsets, 200 to 250 ng of genomic DNA, equivalent to about 30,000 T cell genomes, went into each replicate PCR. Purified libraries were measured with a Qubit 3.0 fluorometer, size-checked on a Bioanalyzer 2100, and measured again with the KAPA Library Quantification kit. Every immunoSEQ 96-well plate was sequenced on a dedicated single-read 150-cycle Illumina NextSeq 550 flow cell. In the authors' own workflow: The immunoSEQ output contained only junctional sequences without quality scores, so filtering could not match that applied to full-length reads. To assign V/J genes and CDR3, sequences were annotated against IMGT germline references using PyIR, a Python wrapper for IgBLAST v1.9. Reads were removed for weak V/J assignments (E-value above 1e-6), missing CDR3, stop codons, out-of-frame junctions, or ambiguous translated residues. V3J clonotypes were defined as sequences sharing the same inferred V gene, J gene, and CDR3 amino acid sequence. To compute the percentage overlap between repertoires, the number of shared unique clonotypes was divided by the size of the smaller repertoire. Richness of each repertoire was evaluated using RTK rarefaction, the Chao1 estimator, and Recon v2.1 estimates of unobserved clonotypes. OLGA was used to compute generation probabilities for all TCRbeta clonotypes that the gDNA method yielded from four donors. The clones in this table, taken by TCRdb from immuneACCESS, are in-frame only. Not every clone is retained; where verified, under half of the shortfall comes from an unresolved V gene, and the cause of the rest is unknown. For V, J and clone size, that table is used; D and trimming come from the DNA. The sample includes some 2,000,000 clones, with around 95% observed a single time. Of the sample, 0.13% falls within the top ten clones.

Donors were healthy HIV-negative adults with no recently reported acute infections or vaccinations. Only Caucasian adults living in Nashville, Tennessee, USA were represented among the donors. CD4+ T cells were enriched by magnetic negative selection; naive cells were then positively selected on CD45RA, and the negative fraction formed the memory subset. Blood was obtained by leukapheresis, after which PBMCs were separated by Ficoll-Histopaque density gradient centrifugation and cryopreserved in liquid nitrogen vapor phase. Analytical flow cytometry was used to check the purity and quantity of each magnetically sorted T cell population. Each sorted fraction had its genomic DNA isolated and then quantified by UV absorbance on a Nanodrop 2000c. Concerning this clone: What antigen it recognizes has not been identified. No much larger clone exists at a distance of one base, and base qualities are not known.

Sequenced material: naive CD4+ T cells sorted from blood. The intended sense of this specimen's cell subset or site label: CD45RA+ positively selected. The TCR sequence derives from a man between 18 and 29 years old in good health. The chain couples TRBV11-3 to TRBJ2-2, with an unclear D gene assignment. The sequenced DNA is TGTGCCAGCAGCCCGCCGTACGAGCCCGGGGAGCTGTTTTTT. This sequence encodes CASSPPYEPGELFF.